A selection of T cell receptor beta chains follows, all from one sample in a study of CD8+CD57+ T cells in acquired aplastic anemia. Using its own MiXCR run on the reads, TCRdb lists one record per CDR3 protein. The data hold hundreds of thousands of distinct CDR3 sequences, with under 80% observed a single time. Input material: sorted CD4+, CD8+, or CD8+CD57+ T cells (not recorded which) from PBMCs. The receptors were sampled from a human donor in good health, serving as a control. Each CDR3 is given with its conserved first and last residue. Fields, in order: J gene, clone size, V gene, D gene, CDR3 protein, CDR3 DNA. D genes are given only for firm matches. Size is omitted from some rows. Given values are once, few, many or a class for expanded clones.

>TRBJ1-2|.|TRBV9|.
CASSLDPRGNSPLF
TGTGCCAGCAGCTTGGACCCCAGGGGCAATTCACCCCTCTTC
>TRBJ2-3|many|TRBV6-1|TRBD1
CASMTGYSTDTQYF
TGTGCCAGCATGACAGGGTACAGCACAGATACGCAGTATTTT
>TRBJ2-7|many|TRBV6-1|TRBD1
CASRVRDSTYEQYF
TGTGCCAGCAGAGTACGGGACAGTACCTACGAGCAGTACTTC
>TRBJ2-7|many|TRBV7-2|.
CASSPGPKGAYEQYF
TGTGCCAGCAGCCCCGGGCCAAAGGGAGCCTACGAGCAGTACTTC
>TRBJ2-5|.|TRBV20-1|.
CSASDAALEKYF
TGCAGTGCCAGCGACGCGGCGCTGGAGAAGTACTTC
>TRBJ1-6|many|TRBV7-2|TRBD1
CASSLRSSDRASSYNSPLHF
TGTGCCAGCAGCTTACGTAGCTCTGACAGGGCCAGCTCCTATAATTCACCCCTCCACTTT
>TRBJ1-6|.|TRBV9|.
CASRVNYNSRVEF
TGTGCCAGCAGGGTAAACTATAATTCACGAGTAGAGTTT
>TRBJ1-2|many|TRBV11-2|.
CASSLDLGSNYGYTF
TGTGCCAGCAGCTTAGATCTCGGGTCTAACTATGGCTACACCTTC
>TRBJ2-1|once|TRBV20-1|.
CSTSWQGLYVF
TGCAGTACCAGTTGGCAGGGGCTGTACGTCTTC
>TRBJ1-1|.|TRBV19|.
CASSIGTQAFF
TGTGCCAGTAGTATAGGGACTCAAGCTTTCTTT
>TRBJ1-5|.|TRBV19|.
CASSVGRARDQAQHF
TGTGCCAGCAGTGTTGGCAGGGCAAGGGATCAGGCGCAGCATTTT
>TRBJ2-2|.|TRBV10-3|TRBD2
CAINSGLGDTGELFF
TGTGCCATCAACTCTGGACTAGGGGACACCGGGGAGCTGTTTTTT
>TRBJ2-5|.|TRBV9|.
CASSLGLGQGNQETQCF
TGTGCCAGCAGCTTAGGTCTTGGTCAGGGGAACCAAGAGACCCAGTGCTTC
>TRBJ2-2|.|TRBV5-4|.
CASSFVRANTGELFF
TGTGCCAGCAGCTTCGTGCGGGCGAACACCGGGGAGCTGTTTTTT